Sequencing of this T cell receptor (beta chain) was carried out in a study of early T cells in non-severe SARS-CoV-2 infection. Study details: Sequenced material consisted of bulk RNA (from unsorted whole blood), and chains were unpaired.

The CDR3 spans 13 residues. Germline values: CDR1 MNHNS, CDR2 SASEGT. J lost 4 bases, V lost 5 bases, and 2 bases had no gene match. This clonotype occurred many times. Individually, cDNA molecules had unique molecular identifiers attached to them. TCRdb recomputed calls from the 5' RACE reads with MiXCR, one row per CDR3 protein. Among 20,000 to 30,000 distinct CDR3 sequences listed, about 4.8% were seen once. Sequenced material: whole blood. This sequence joins TRBV6-1 and TRBJ2-1, with 7 bases lining up with TRBD1. The origin of this receptor is an adult who was a healthcare worker with PCR-confirmed SARS-CoV-2 infection or an uninfected control (not recorded which). The CDR3 spells CASSRDSYNEQFF. DNA for the CDR3: TGTGCCAGCAGTCGGGACAGTTACAATGAGCAGTTCTTC.